The following is a T cell receptor (beta chain) sequence with its context. The read ends 3 residues early relative to the CDR3; the germline J gene fills the gap. This specimen comes from a study of T cells in women clearing cervical HPV infection. Measured with immunoSEQ multiplex PCR; TCRdb has only the in-frame clones, and not every one. This sample's table has 35,000 to 50,000 clones. The germline gives CDR1 DFQATT, CDR2 SNEGSKA (reference sequence). The CDR3 is 15 residues long. This TCR was sampled from a woman between 18 and 69 years old with a cervical HPV16 infection that either progressed to CIN3+ or cleared (not recorded which). Sequences were obtained from blood buffy coat. The gene calls are TRBV20-1 and TRBJ1-4, with D perhaps matching TRBD1 (6 bases). Here the CDR3 reads CSARGTGIEGVVLFF. The CDR3 bases that were read are TGCAGTGCTAGAGGCACGGGGATAGAGGGGGTCGTA.